This TCR beta chain originates from a study of patients and donors after allogeneic stem cell transplantation (TCRdb year 2020). This clonotype was counted between two and nine times. Its antigen has not been determined. There are no base qualities to consult, and no much larger clone falls within one base. The method behind the library was RT-PCR. The run used a NextSeq 550. TCRdb cleaned the public reads at Q25 with fastp, built clones with MiXCR and kept in-frame beta chains. CDR3 protein duplicates are merged, each entry listing the most common genes and DNA. This sample gives more than 850,000 distinct CDR3 sequences in total; 18% of them show up just once. Around 5.5% of the sample rests with the top ten. This TCR came from a human donor who was either an allogeneic HSCT recipient or a stem cell or donor lymphocyte infusion donor (not recorded which). It is not recorded whose cells these are; they may come from a transplant donor. The sample comprised blood, either unsorted or a sorted T cell fraction (not recorded which).

The CDR3 loop reads CATSDLRRSYGYTF. The nucleotides read TGTGCCACCAGTGATTTGAGACGGAGCTATGGCTACACCTTC. The rearrangement combines TRBV24-1 with TRBJ1-2; no D gene call is confident. The CDR3 sequence holds 14 residues, the cysteine and phenylalanine included. Only CDR3 DNA remains: 42 bases, in frame from the first base. The germline ends are 8 bases apart after V is trimmed by 0 bases and J by 4 bases. CDR1 and CDR2 were assigned from the germline V gene as KGHDR and SFDVKD.